These 29 T cell receptor beta chains came from one sample sequenced in a study of shared clonotypes between healthy human individuals. CD45RO-negative CD8 cells positively selected for CCR7 made up the naive population, which excluded terminally differentiated effector memory CD45RA+ cells. Only in-frame clones appear in the TCRdb table, and some are missing; sequencing was by immunoSEQ multiplex PCR. The table has some 2,100,000 clones, approximately 94% seen once. Sequencing was done on a sample of naive CD8+ T cells from PBMCs. These receptor sequences come from a man between 18 and 35 years old in good health. Some clones in this sample may be carry-over from other donors' samples.

This clone occurred once. The V call is TRBV11-2, the J call TRBJ2-3, with 9 positions matching TRBD1. The germline V gene has CDR1 SGHAT and CDR2 FQNNGV. CDR3 size: 19 residues. Trimming took 7 bases from V and 2 from J; bases not matched to a gene: 19. CDR3 loop: CASTLGQGGRGRLTDTQYF. CDR3 DNA: TGTGCCAGCACCCTGGGACAGGGAGGTCGGGGACGCCTCACAGATACGCAGTATTTT.

This rearrangement joins TRBV5-4 to TRBJ2-2, with 9 bases that match TRBD1. Germline V CDR1 and CDR2: SGHNT, YYREEE (reference sequence). The trim removed 0 bases at V and 5 bases at J, leaving 2 bases unmatched. This CDR3 is built from 15 residues. In nucleotides, the CDR3 is TGTGCCAGCAGCTTGGAGACAGGGGGGACCGGGGAGCTGTTTTTT. As protein: CASSLETGGTGELFF.

The rearrangement links TRBV27 to TRBJ2-7; 8 bases are shared with TRBD1. Losses at the gene ends were 8 bases for V and 3 bases for J; bases not matched to a gene: 3. The CDR3 has 12 amino acids. CDR1 and CDR2 (germline): MNHEY, SMNVEV (reference sequence). The CDR3 reads CASVGQGYEQYF. CDR3 nucleotides: TGTGCCAGCGTCGGACAGGGCTACGAGCAGTACTTC.

V is TRBV16 and J is TRBJ1-5; D gene unclear. Germline assignment: CDR1 KGHSY and CDR2 FQNENV. The CDR3 length is 16 residues. Trimming took off 0 bases at V and 2 bases at J, with 11 bases between the two ends. The CDR3 spells CASSQSAQRGNQPQHF. CDR3 nucleotide sequence: TGTGCCAGCAGCCAATCTGCCCAACGCGGCAATCAGCCCCAGCATTTT.

CDR3 bases: TGTGCCAGCAGCCCCCACGGACGGGGTATCCAAGAGACCCAGTACTTC. It is translated as CASSPHGRGIQETQYF. This sequence joins TRBV7-8 and TRBJ2-5, with D perhaps TRBD2 (5 bases). CDR1 SGHVS and CDR2 FQNEAQ come from the germline V gene. The CDR3 extends over 16 amino acids. Trimming removed 5 bases at V and 1 base at J, with 17 bases between.

V gene TRBV4-3 combines with J gene TRBJ2-5, with TRBD2 matching over 8 bases. Germline V lookup: CDR1 LGHNA, CDR2 YSLEER. The CDR3 consists of 16 residues. With V trimmed by 0 bases and J by 4 bases, 7 bases remained unmatched. For the CDR3, the DNA is TGCGCCAGCAGCCAAGAGGCAGCGGGAGTATCAGAGACCCAGTACTTC. Translated, it gives CASSQEAAGVSETQYF.

This chain links TRBV28 with TRBJ2-7, with D possibly called TRBD1 or TRBD2 (5 bases each). In germline, CDR1 is MDHEN, CDR2 SYDVKM. The CDR3 totals 12 residues. V lost 6 bases and J lost 3, with 9 bases in between. CDR3 sequence: CASRRGFYEQYF. The CDR3 DNA follows: TGTGCCAGCAGGAGGGGATTCTACGAGCAGTACTTC.

The chain combines TRBV18 with TRBJ2-7; TRBD2 agrees at 7 bases. V lost 0 bases, J lost 0 bases, and 11 bases stayed unmatched. CDR3 size: 18 residues. Germline-derived CDR1 and CDR2 are KGHSH and LQKENI. The CDR3 region has the DNA TGTGCCAGCTCACCACCACGGGGAACTAGCGAGAACTCCTACGAGCAGTACTTC. This translates into CASSPPRGTSENSYEQYF.

The rearrangement uses TRBV2 and TRBJ1-1, with TRBD1 matching 8 bases. J gave up 1 base and V 8 bases, and 9 bases lay outside the gene matches. Germline CDR1 and CDR2: SNHLY and FYNNEI. The CDR3 is 15 amino acids. The CDR3 sequence: CASRNRDRPNTEAFF. DNA for the CDR3: TGTGCCAGCCGAAACCGGGACAGGCCGAACACTGAAGCTTTCTTT.

The J gene is TRBJ1-4, the V gene TRBV29-1, with 10 positions matching TRBD1. Germline-derived CDR1 and CDR2 are SQVTM and ANQGSEA. J lost 8 bases, V lost 5 bases, and 8 bases had no gene match. This CDR3 has 14 residues. In nucleotides, the CDR3 is TGCAGCGTTCATACTGGACAGGGGGAAGAAAAACTGTTTTTT. Translating gives CSVHTGQGEEKLFF.

V gene TRBV27 combines with J gene TRBJ2-3; no definite D call. This CDR3 has 14 amino acids. The V gene lost 2 bases and the J gene lost 4 bases, with 10 bases spanning the gap. CDR1 and CDR2 (germline): MNHEY, SMNVEV (reference sequence). The CDR3 nucleotides are TGTGCCAGCAGTTTAGGTGGGGTCCCAGATACGCAGTATTTT. Amino acids: CASSLGGVPDTQYF.

The chain joins TRBV6-5 to TRBJ1-1; D unclear. The V gene lost 0 bases and the J gene lost 3 bases, with 8 bases spanning the gap. Per germline, CDR1 MNHEY and CDR2 SVGAGI. This CDR3 comprises 14 residues. CDR3 bases: TGTGCCAGCAGTTACTCCGAGGAGGACACTGAAGCTTTCTTT. This codes for CASSYSEEDTEAFF.

In its sample, this clone was seen once. The chain uses TRBV9 and TRBJ2-1, with no clear D. Germline V gives CDR1 SGDLS, CDR2 YYNGEE. The V gene lost 6 bases and the J gene lost 0 bases, with 13 bases spanning the gap. The CDR3 has 15 amino acids. The CDR3 spells CASTVAAGSYNEQFF. CDR3 sequence (DNA): TGTGCCAGCACCGTCGCGGCCGGCTCCTACAATGAGCAGTTCTTC.

As regards this clone: Other DNA sequences in the same sample also yield this CDR3. This chain joins TRBV27 and TRBJ2-7; TRBD1 matches 7 bases. CDR3 length: 14 residues. The ends lost 5 bases at V and 3 bases at J; junction bases unmatched: 7. Germline-derived CDR1 and CDR2 are MNHEY and SMNVEV (reference sequence). The CDR3 is CASSPGTASYEQYF. DNA for the CDR3: TGTGCCAGCAGTCCAGGGACAGCTAGCTACGAGCAGTACTTC.

The J gene is TRBJ2-7, the V gene TRBV6-5, with no clear D. The CDR3 runs 15 residues. Germline loops: CDR1 MNHEY, CDR2 SVGAGI. Trimming took off 0 bases at V and 2 bases at J, with 11 bases between the two ends. DNA for the CDR3: TGTGCCAGCAGTTACTCGACTGCAAACCCCTACGAGCAGTACTTC. It encodes CASSYSTANPYEQYF.

The rearrangement uses TRBV27 and TRBJ1-1; D is undetermined. Germline V gene lookup returns CDR1 MNHEY and CDR2 SMNVEV (reference sequence). This CDR3 has 14 amino acids. V lost 4 bases and J 11 bases, leaving 20 bases between the germline ends. CDR3 in amino acids: CASSSNAYVVRAFF. DNA of the CDR3: TGTGCCAGCAGTTCTAACGCTTATGTCGTGAGGGCTTTCTTT.

The rearrangement uses TRBV5-4 and TRBJ2-2; no firm D call. The CDR3 is made up of 14 amino acids. Trimming shortened V by 2 bases and J by 7 bases, and 12 bases separated the two germline ends. The germline CDR1 and CDR2 sequences are SGHNT and YYREEE (reference sequence). The CDR3 sequence: CASSFRTRDGELFF. The CDR3, as DNA: TGTGCCAGCAGCTTTCGGACCCGCGACGGGGAGCTGTTTTTT.

The chain carries TRBV13 and TRBJ2-7; a weak D match, TRBD2 (5 bases). The CDR3 consists of 14 residues. Per germline, CDR1 PRHDT and CDR2 FYEKMQ (reference sequence). V shed 2 bases and J shed 6 bases, with 14 bases lying between them. For the CDR3, the DNA is TGTGCCAGCAGCTTAAACCAAGGGAGAGGCGAGCAGTACTTC. Protein: CASSLNQGRGEQYF.

Concerning this clone itself: This may come from a read error, since a much larger clone is one base off. The rearrangement uses TRBV7-6 and TRBJ2-7; unclear D gene. Germline V gene lookup returns CDR1 SGHVS and CDR2 FNYEAQ. This CDR3 has 12 residues. Deletions cut 1 base from V and 5 bases from J, with 6 bases between. Here the CDR3 reads CASSLGANEQYF. CDR3 in DNA: TGTGCCAGCAGCTTAGGGGCCAACGAGCAGTACTTC.

As DNA, the CDR3 is TGTGCCATCAGCTGGAGGGGTCTAGCGGGGGACTACGAGCAGTACTTC. Translation: CAISWRGLAGDYEQYF. The rearrangement uses TRBV10-3 and TRBJ2-7, with TRBD2 matching 10 bases. V was pared by 6 bases and J by 3 bases, with 11 bases of the junction left unmatched. The germline CDR1 and CDR2 sequences are ENHRY and SYGVKD. CDR3 length: 16 amino acids.

The genes are TRBV19 and TRBJ2-4; D could derive from TRBD1 or TRBD2 (5 bases each). The CDR3 is 14 residues long. Per germline, CDR1 LNHDA and CDR2 SQIVND (reference sequence). V lost 6 bases, J lost 0 bases, and 9 bases lay in between. CDR3 residues: CASSGDLAKNIQYF. The CDR3 DNA is TGTGCCAGTAGCGGGGACCTAGCCAAAAACATTCAGTACTTC.

This clone was picked up one time. J is TRBJ2-1 and V is TRBV28, with TRBD2 identical over 9 bases. The length of the CDR3 is 18 residues. Germline CDR1 and CDR2: MDHEN and SYDVKM. The junction had 18 bases not matched to a gene; V was cut back by 4 bases and J by 8 bases. The CDR3 loop reads CASSYPLREGPGLDEQFF. CDR3 DNA: TGTGCCAGCAGTTACCCCCTGCGGGAGGGCCCGGGGTTAGATGAGCAGTTCTTC.

The V call is TRBV11-3, the J call TRBJ2-2; D not certain. Trimming took 3 bases from V and 6 from J, leaving 5 bases between them. The CDR3 is 12 amino acids. Germline V gives CDR1 SGHNT, CDR2 YENEEA. CDR3 DNA: TGTGCCAGCAGCTTTGGAGCCGGGGAGCTGTTTTTT. It is translated as CASSFGAGELFF.

The chain has TRBV4-2 and TRBJ2-7; D may be TRBD1 (5 bases). Trimming cost V 0 bases and J 2 bases, with 11 bases left between them. The CDR3 is 15 residues long. Looked up from germline, CDR1 is LGHNA and CDR2 is YNFKEQ. The CDR3 DNA reads TGTGCCAGCAGCCAAGATCAGGGAAACGCCTACGAGCAGTACTTC. Its translation is CASSQDQGNAYEQYF.

DNA for the CDR3: TGTGCCAGCAGTGAAGCCCTACTAGCGGACGACAGAGCGGTCGAGCAGTACTTC. Translating gives CASSEALLADDRAVEQYF. The rearrangement uses TRBV6-1 and TRBJ2-7; 8 bases match TRBD2. CDR1 is MNHNS, CDR2 SASEGT, per germline. The CDR3 totals 18 residues. J gave up 6 bases and V 0 bases, and 16 bases lay outside the gene matches.

The V gene is TRBV28, the J gene TRBJ2-7; 7 bases align to TRBD1. The CDR3 is 15 residues long. The V gene's germline CDR1 is MDHEN and CDR2 SYDVKM. V was clipped by 4 bases and J by 3 bases; unmatched bases: 9. CDR3 loop: CASSSTGLLDYEQYF. CDR3 DNA sequence: TGTGCCAGCAGTTCGACAGGGCTTCTAGACTACGAGCAGTACTTC.

J is TRBJ1-2 and V is TRBV6-6; D is perhaps TRBD1 (5 bases). The CDR3 loop spans 15 amino acids. Germline loops: CDR1 MNHNY, CDR2 SVGAGI (reference sequence). V gave up 4 bases and J gave up 4 bases, with 16 bases separating them. CDR3 coding DNA: TGTGCCAGCAGTTTCCTTCAAAGGGGTGGCTATGGCTACACCTTC. Residues: CASSFLQRGGYGYTF.

The sample holds one count of this clone. The chain uses TRBV19 and TRBJ2-1, with D hard to call. CDR1 is LNHDA and CDR2 is SQIVND in the germline V gene (reference sequence). CDR3 length equals 13 residues. V lost 5 bases and J lost 1, with 6 bases in between. Here the CDR3 DNA reads TGTGCCAGTAGTCGTTATTCCTACAATGAGCAGTTCTTC. The encoded protein is CASSRYSYNEQFF.

The chain has TRBV28 and TRBJ2-7; D unclear. The germline V gene has CDR1 MDHEN and CDR2 SYDVKM. There are 15 residues in the CDR3. V was cut by 3 bases and J by 0 bases, with 12 bases left in between. This chain's CDR3 is CASSFRRSSSYEQYF. In DNA, the CDR3 is TGTGCCAGCAGTTTCAGAAGGTCGAGCTCCTACGAGCAGTACTTC.